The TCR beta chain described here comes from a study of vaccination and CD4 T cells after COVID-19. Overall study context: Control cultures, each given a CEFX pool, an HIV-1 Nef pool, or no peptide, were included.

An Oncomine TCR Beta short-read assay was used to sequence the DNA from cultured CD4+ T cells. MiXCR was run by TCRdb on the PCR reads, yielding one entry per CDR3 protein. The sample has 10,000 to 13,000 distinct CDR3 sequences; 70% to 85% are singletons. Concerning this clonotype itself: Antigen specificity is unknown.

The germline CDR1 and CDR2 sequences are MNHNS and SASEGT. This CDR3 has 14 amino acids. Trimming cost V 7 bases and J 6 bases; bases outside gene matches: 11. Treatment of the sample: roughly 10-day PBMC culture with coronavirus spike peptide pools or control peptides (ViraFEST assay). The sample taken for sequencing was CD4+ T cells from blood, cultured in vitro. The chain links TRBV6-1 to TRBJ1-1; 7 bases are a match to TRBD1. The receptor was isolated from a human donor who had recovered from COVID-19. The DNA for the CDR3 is TGTGCCAGCATCAGGGGGGCGTCTTTGGCTGAAGCTTTCTTT. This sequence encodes CASIRGASLAEAFF.